The next 29 T cell receptor beta chains were all read from a single sample in a study of shared clonotypes between healthy human individuals. Some clones are missing from TCRdb's copy, which holds only in-frame ones; the method was immunoSEQ multiplex PCR. The sample consists of some 2,100,000 clones, about 94% of them appearing once. Input material: naive CD4+ T cells sorted from blood. The subset here: CD45RA+ positively selected. The receptors were gathered from a man younger than 35 in good health.

The V and J genes are TRBV4-3 and TRBJ2-5; D possibly uses TRBD1 or TRBD2 (6 bases each). V lost 1 base, J lost 3 bases, and 9 bases lay in between. CDR1 and CDR2 from the germline V gene are LGHNA and YSLEER. This CDR3 is 14 amino acids long. This chain's CDR3 is CASSQGGGKETQYF. CDR3 sequence (DNA): TGCGCCAGCAGCCAAGGAGGGGGGAAAGAGACCCAGTACTTC.

The rearrangement joins TRBV6-4 to TRBJ2-1; D ambiguous. This CDR3 contains 14 residues. From germline, CDR1 is MRHNA and CDR2 SNTAGT. V lost 4 bases and J lost 8, with 15 bases in between. The CDR3 coding sequence is TGTGCCAGCAGTGCGGTAGGTGGCAGCGATGAGCAGTTCTTC. Its protein is CASSAVGGSDEQFF.

V usage is TRBV5-5 and J usage is TRBJ1-4; 9 bases are a match to TRBD1. The CDR3 sequence is 15 residues long. Germline loops: CDR1 SGHKS, CDR2 YYEKEE (reference sequence). Losses at the gene ends were 0 bases for V and 6 bases for J; bases not matched to a gene: 3. The CDR3 DNA sequence: TGTGCCAGCAGCTTGGAGGGGACAGGGTATGAAAAACTGTTTTTT. Residues: CASSLEGTGYEKLFF.

V gene TRBV19 combines with J gene TRBJ2-1, with 7 bases lining up with TRBD1. CDR1 and CDR2 from the germline V gene are LNHDA and SQIVND (reference sequence). V was clipped by 1 base and J by 0 bases; unmatched bases: 6. The CDR3 totals 17 residues. The CDR3 DNA is TGTGCCAGTAGTATAGTAGTGACAGGGTCCTCCTACAATGAGCAGTTCTTC. It encodes CASSIVVTGSSYNEQFF. Drawing the rest from reference TRBV19 and TRBJ2-1, the complete variable domain is DGGITQSPKYLFRKEGQNVTLSCEQNLNHDAMYWYRQDPGQGLRLIYYSQIVNDFQKGDIAEGYSVSREKKESFPLTVTSAQKNPTAFYLCASSIVVTGSSYNEQFFGPGTRLTVL.

Here the CDR3 reads CASSESWYTDTQYF. CDR3 in DNA: TGTGCCAGCAGTGAAAGCTGGTACACAGATACGCAGTATTTT. The chain carries TRBV6-4 and TRBJ2-3; D gene uncertain. Trimming left V 3 bases short and J 2 bases short, with 9 bases between. Germline CDR1 MRHNA, CDR2 SNTAGT. The CDR3 runs to 14 residues.

The chain has TRBV12-2 and TRBJ1-6. TRBV12-2 is listed as a pseudogene. The CDR3 spans 17 residues. The CDR3 coding sequence is TGCGAGAGCGGTGTCGGGAGATGCGGCTCCTATAATTCACCCCTCCACTTT. Translated: CESGVGRCGSYNSPLHF.

The V gene is TRBV6-5, the J gene TRBJ1-6; 9 bases are shared with TRBD1. Germline lookup yields CDR1 MNHEY and CDR2 SVGAGI. CDR3 length: 15 residues. With 2 bases clipped from V and 10 bases from J, the junction kept 6 bases outside the gene matches. The CDR3 protein is CASSYVQGAASPLHF. CDR3 nucleotides: TGTGCCAGCAGTTACGTACAGGGGGCGGCCTCACCCCTCCACTTT.

The chain has TRBV5-1 and TRBJ1-1; 9 bases map to TRBD1. The junction had 3 bases not matched to a gene; V was cut back by 0 bases and J by 0 bases. This CDR3 has 16 amino acids. Per the germline V gene, CDR1 is SGHRS and CDR2 is YFSETQ. CDR3 bases: TGCGCCAGCAGCTTGGGGGACAGGGTCGTGAACACTGAAGCTTTCTTT. It translates to CASSLGDRVVNTEAFF.

This clone showed up just once. The CDR3 bases are TGTGCCAGCTCACCAGAGGGACAGGGAGGCTACGAGCAGTACTTC. The encoded protein is CASSPEGQGGYEQYF. The rearrangement joins TRBV18 to TRBJ2-7, with 9 nucleotides matching TRBD1. CDR3 length: 15 residues. The ends lost 2 bases at V and 3 bases at J; junction bases unmatched: 5. The germline V gene has CDR1 KGHSH and CDR2 LQKENI.

The chain joins TRBV5-1 to TRBJ1-2, with D unclear. The germline V gene has CDR1 SGHRS and CDR2 YFSETQ. Trimming cost V 0 bases and J 7 bases, with 13 bases left between them. CDR3 size: 14 residues. Here the CDR3 reads CASSLGGYGGGYTF. The CDR3 coding sequence is TGCGCCAGCAGCTTGGGTGGATACGGCGGTGGCTACACCTTC.

The rearrangement joins TRBV7-6 to TRBJ1-4; the D is unclear. Germline loops: CDR1 SGHVS, CDR2 FNYEAQ. V was clipped by 0 bases and J by 4 bases, with 12 bases between them. CDR3 length equals 16 residues. CDR3 protein: CASSLANAGLNEKLFF. The CDR3 DNA is TGTGCCAGCAGCTTAGCGAATGCAGGCCTTAATGAAAAACTGTTTTTT.

This chain links TRBV11-2 with TRBJ1-4; perhaps TRBD1 as D (6 bases). The CDR3 has 16 residues. With 1 base removed from V and 7 bases from J, the gap between germline ends came to 16 bases. Germline lookup yields CDR1 SGHAT and CDR2 FQNNGV. The CDR3: CASSLVGGNVAEKLFF. CDR3 coding DNA: TGTGCCAGCAGCTTAGTCGGGGGCAACGTCGCTGAAAAACTGTTTTTT.

The chain links TRBV30 to TRBJ2-7, with unresolved D. The CDR3 runs 12 residues. V was cut by 4 bases and J by 3 bases, with 10 bases left in between. CDR1 is GTSNPN and CDR2 is SVGIG in the germline V gene (reference sequence). The chain's CDR3 is CAWTRVGYEQYF. Here the CDR3 DNA reads TGTGCCTGGACGCGTGTTGGCTACGAGCAGTACTTC.

This chain joins TRBV14 and TRBJ2-7; D not certain. CDR3 length: 15 amino acids. Germline V gene lookup returns CDR1 SGHDN and CDR2 FVKESK. V shed 1 base and J shed 2 bases, with 12 bases lying between them. The CDR3 DNA sequence: TGTGCCAGCAGCCAAGTAAAGGACGGCGCCTACGAGCAGTACTTC. As protein: CASSQVKDGAYEQYF.

The V and J genes are TRBV7-9 and TRBJ2-2; D call uncertain. Germline assignment: CDR1 SEHNR and CDR2 FQNEAQ (reference sequence). CDR3 length: 11 residues. V was cut by 6 bases and J by 5 bases, with 4 bases left in between. The CDR3 loop is CASRLTGELFF. Written as DNA, the CDR3 is TGTGCCAGCAGGTTAACCGGGGAGCTGTTTTTT.

V usage is TRBV6-1 and J usage is TRBJ1-3; possibly TRBD1 for D (6 bases). The V and J ends lost 2 bases and 7 bases respectively, with 9 bases between them. The germline CDR1 and CDR2 sequences are MNHNS and SASEGT. The CDR3 spans 13 residues. CDR3 DNA: TGTGCCAGCAGTGAATCAGGGGACAACACCATATATTTT. This sequence encodes CASSESGDNTIYF.

The V call is TRBV7-9, the J call TRBJ2-5, with D perhaps TRBD1 (5 bases). V lost 5 bases to trimming and J lost 5 bases, with 15 bases between them. This CDR3 is built from 14 residues. Germline lookup yields CDR1 SEHNR and CDR2 FQNEAQ (reference sequence). CDR3 residues: CASSVQAAGETQYF. The CDR3 DNA follows: TGTGCCAGCAGCGTCCAGGCAGCAGGGGAGACCCAGTACTTC.

The genes are TRBV7-9 and TRBJ1-4; D uncertain. V gave up 1 base and J gave up 8 bases, with 8 bases separating them. Germline lookup yields CDR1 SEHNR and CDR2 FQNEAQ (reference sequence). The CDR3 contains 13 residues. As DNA, the CDR3 is TGTGCCAGCAGCTTAGAGGCGGGGGAAAAACTGTTTTTT. Translating gives CASSLEAGEKLFF.

The chain has TRBV2 and TRBJ1-2, with 11 bases aligning to TRBD1. The CDR3 has 14 residues. Per germline, CDR1 SNHLY and CDR2 FYNNEI. J gave up 4 bases and V 7 bases, and 5 bases lay outside the gene matches. CDR3 region: CASKDRGQSYGYTF. The CDR3 DNA reads as TGTGCCAGCAAGGACAGGGGGCAGAGCTATGGCTACACCTTC. The full variable domain, with the rest looked up from reference TRBV2 and TRBJ1-2, is EPEVTQTPSHQVTQMGQEVILRCVPISNHLYFYWYRQILGQKVEFLVSFYNNEISEKSEIFDDQFSVERPDGSNFTLKIRSTKLEDSAMYFCASKDRGQSYGYTFGSGTRLTVV.

The chain employs TRBV6-5 and TRBJ1-5, with TRBD1 matching over 8 bases. The CDR3 is 14 residues long. Germline V gives CDR1 MNHEY, CDR2 SVGAGI. V lost 6 bases and J lost 5; bases outside the gene matches: 6. This CDR3 reads CASSLDRDDQPQHF. In nucleotides, the CDR3 is TGTGCCAGCAGCCTGGACAGGGACGATCAGCCCCAGCATTTT.

The chain joins TRBV5-4 to TRBJ1-2; D is undetermined. Looked up from germline, CDR1 is SGHNT and CDR2 is YYREEE (reference sequence). Trimming cost V 2 bases and J 8 bases, with 13 bases left between them. This CDR3 contains 13 residues. As DNA, the CDR3 is TGTGCCAGCAGCTTTGGCGTAGGCGGCGGCTACACCTTC. Its protein is CASSFGVGGGYTF.

The rearrangement links TRBV6-5 to TRBJ2-1; 10 bases match TRBD2. The CDR3 covers 16 residues. V shed 3 bases, J shed 3 bases, and the junction held 5 bases outside the gene matches. Germline CDR1 reads MNHEY; CDR2 reads SVGAGI. For the CDR3, the DNA is TGTGCCAGCAGTTATCAGCGGGGGGGGATCTACAATGAGCAGTTCTTC. Its protein product is CASSYQRGGIYNEQFF.

As for this clone: This same CDR3 is encoded by further DNA sequences in the sample. The CDR3, as DNA: TGTGCCTGGAGTTTTGCAGTTAACACTGAAGCTTTCTTT. Amino acids: CAWSFAVNTEAFF. The rearrangement uses TRBV30 and TRBJ1-1; D uncertain. V lost 2 bases, J lost 2 bases, and 9 bases lay in between. The V gene's germline CDR1 is GTSNPN and CDR2 SVGIG (reference sequence). The CDR3 runs 13 residues.

Turning to this clone: The same CDR3 is also encoded by other DNA sequences in this sample. The chain employs TRBV9 and TRBJ2-1; D unclear. CDR3 length equals 13 residues. Trimming cost V 0 bases and J 2 bases, with 3 bases left between them. Germline V gene data show CDR1 as SGDLS and CDR2 as YYNGEE. The chain's CDR3 is CASSVAPYNEQFF. In DNA, the CDR3 is TGTGCCAGCAGCGTAGCCCCCTACAATGAGCAGTTCTTC.

Regarding this clone: The same CDR3 is also encoded by other DNA sequences in this sample. The chain joins TRBV29-1 to TRBJ2-5; D is uncertain. Germline V lookup: CDR1 SQVTM, CDR2 ANQGSEA. The CDR3 sequence is 10 residues long. Trimming removed 6 bases at V and 2 bases at J, with 4 bases between. The DNA of the CDR3 is TGCAGCGTCGCACAAGAGACCCAGTACTTC. This sequence encodes CSVAQETQYF. The full variable domain, rest sourced from reference TRBV29-1 and TRBJ2-5, is SAVISQKPSRDICQRGTSLTIQCQVDSQVTMMFWYRQQPGQSLTLIATANQGSEATYESGFVIDKFPISRPNLTFSTLTVSNMSPEDSSIYLCSVAQETQYFGPGTRLLVL.

This clone was detected only once. The rearrangement joins TRBV10-3 to TRBJ1-3; tentatively, D is TRBD1 (5 bases). CDR1 ENHRY and CDR2 SYGVKD come from the germline V gene. Between the trimmed V and J ends, which lost 4 bases and 0 bases, there was a span of 10 bases. The CDR3 contains 15 residues. This CDR3 is CAISVTGVSGNTIYF. The CDR3 DNA is TGTGCCATCAGTGTGACGGGGGTCTCTGGAAACACCATATATTTT.

The table lists this clone with a count of one. This same CDR3 is encoded by further DNA sequences in the sample. The V and J genes are TRBV28 and TRBJ1-2; TRBD1 agrees at 11 bases. There are 16 residues in the CDR3. V was pared by 1 base and J by 5 bases, with 6 bases of the junction left unmatched. The germline V gene encodes CDR1 MDHEN and CDR2 SYDVKM. The CDR3 sequence: CASSLLPGQGGYGYTF. In DNA, the CDR3 is TGTGCCAGCAGTTTATTACCGGGACAGGGGGGATATGGCTACACCTTC.

The rearrangement links TRBV11-2 to TRBJ1-2; TRBD1 is a possible D gene (6 bases). The V end was cut by 1 base, the J end by 8 bases, with 20 bases between. The CDR3 loop spans 16 amino acids. CDR1 is SGHAT, CDR2 FQNNGV, per germline. DNA of the CDR3: TGTGCCAGCAGCTTAGGAGGATATAAACAGGGAAACGGCTACACCTTC. It specifies CASSLGGYKQGNGYTF. Looking up the rest from reference TRBV11-2 and TRBJ1-2 gives the full variable domain: EAGVAQSPRYKIIEKRQSVAFWCNPISGHATLYWYQQILGQGPKLLIQFQNNGVVDDSQLPKDRFSAERLKGVDSTLKIQPAKLEDSAVYLCASSLGGYKQGNGYTFGSGTRLTVV.

The rearrangement uses TRBV27 and TRBJ1-5; D possibly corresponds to TRBD1 (5 bases). The V gene lost 5 bases and the J gene lost 1 base, with 12 bases spanning the gap. The CDR3 consists of 15 residues. Germline CDR1 reads MNHEY; CDR2 reads SMNVEV (reference sequence). CDR3 sequence (DNA): TGTGCCAGCAGTCCCGGGAAGGGGAGCAATCAGCCCCAGCATTTT. As protein: CASSPGKGSNQPQHF.